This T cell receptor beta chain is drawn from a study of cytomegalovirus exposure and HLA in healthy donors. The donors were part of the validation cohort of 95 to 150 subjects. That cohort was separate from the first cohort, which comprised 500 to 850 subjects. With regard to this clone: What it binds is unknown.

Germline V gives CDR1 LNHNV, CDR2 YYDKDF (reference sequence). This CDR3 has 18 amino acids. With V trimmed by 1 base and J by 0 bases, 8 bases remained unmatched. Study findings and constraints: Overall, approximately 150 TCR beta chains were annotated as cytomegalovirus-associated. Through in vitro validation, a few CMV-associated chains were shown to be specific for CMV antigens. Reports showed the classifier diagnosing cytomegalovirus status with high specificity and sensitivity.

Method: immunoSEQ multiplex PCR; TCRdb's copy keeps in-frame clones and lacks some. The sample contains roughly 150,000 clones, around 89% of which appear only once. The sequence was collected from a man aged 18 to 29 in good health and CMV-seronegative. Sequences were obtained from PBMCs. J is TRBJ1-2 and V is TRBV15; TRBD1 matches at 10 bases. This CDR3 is CATSRGNFGTGANYGYTF. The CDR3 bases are TGTGCCACCAGCAGAGGGAACTTCGGGACAGGGGCTAACTATGGCTACACCTTC. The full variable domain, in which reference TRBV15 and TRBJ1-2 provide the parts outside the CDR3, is DAMVIQNPRYQVTQFGKPVTLSCSQTLNHNVMYWYQQKSSQAPKLLFHYYDKDFNNEADTPDNFQSRRPNTSFCFLDIRSPGLGDTAMYLCATSRGNFGTGANYGYTFGSGTRLTVV.